The T cell receptor beta chain described here comes from a study of cytomegalovirus exposure and HLA in healthy donors. Researchers ran the PCR with 60 Vbeta and 13 Jbeta primers. Here immunoSEQ multiplex PCR was the method, and the copy in TCRdb shows in-frame clones only, minus some. This table holds 240,000 or so clones, 82% found once. Notes on the study in general: Some V segments, including TRBV6-2 and TRBV6-3, were excluded as indistinguishable.

A word on this clone: Its antigen remains unknown.

This CDR3 has 13 residues. CDR1 is SGHNT, CDR2 YENEEA, per germline. The trim removed 5 bases at V and 4 bases at J, leaving 4 bases unmatched. The clonotype comes from a woman aged 40-49 years in good health and CMV-seropositive. Specimen: PBMCs. The rearrangement joins TRBV11-3 to TRBJ2-7; TRBD1 aligns across 8 bases. The CDR3 DNA follows: TGTGCCAGCAGCCCCGGACAGGGTTACGAGCAGTACTTC. Protein product: CASSPGQGYEQYF.